The clone carrying this TCR beta chain was found many times. What it binds is not known. This record belongs to a study of CD8 T cells in ankylosing spondylitis. Findings of the study overall: Within peripheral blood, clones linked to disease were CD8+ and relatively rare.

Molecular-barcoded quantitative 5'-RACE produced these TCR beta libraries. Using its own MiXCR run on the 5' RACE reads, TCRdb lists one record per CDR3 protein. This table has 200,000 to 250,000 distinct CDR3 sequences, approximately 12% appearing once. This CDR3 has 19 amino acids. V trimming: 1 base; J trimming: 4 bases; junction bases outside the gene matches: 18. Germline CDR1 SGHVS, CDR2 FQNEAQ. This receptor was obtained from a male donor with ankylosing spondylitis or in good health (not recorded which). The sequencing sample was made of blood, either unsorted or a sorted T cell fraction (not recorded which). The V call is TRBV7-8, the J call TRBJ2-7; 8 bases agree with TRBD2. CDR3 loop: CASSLGRFSGKLSPYEQYF. CDR3 bases: TGTGCCAGCAGCTTAGGGAGGTTTAGCGGGAAGCTCAGCCCATACGAGCAGTACTTC.